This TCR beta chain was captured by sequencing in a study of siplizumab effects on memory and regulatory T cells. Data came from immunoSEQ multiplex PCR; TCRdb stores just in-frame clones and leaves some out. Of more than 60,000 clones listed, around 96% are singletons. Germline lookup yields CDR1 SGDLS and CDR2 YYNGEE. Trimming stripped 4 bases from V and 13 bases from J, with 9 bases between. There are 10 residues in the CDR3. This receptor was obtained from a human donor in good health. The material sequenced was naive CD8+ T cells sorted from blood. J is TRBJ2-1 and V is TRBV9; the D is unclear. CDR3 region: CASSSDTQFF. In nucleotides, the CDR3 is TGTGCCAGCAGCTCCGACACCCAGTTCTTC.